A selection of T cell receptor beta chains follows, all from one sample in a study of OX40 agonist ivuxolimab in advanced cancers. Only in-frame clones appear in the TCRdb table, and some are missing; sequencing was by immunoSEQ multiplex PCR. Found here are tens of thousands of clones, roughly four fifths of them singletons; the top ten hold roughly 0.99%. This specimen consisted of CD4+ or CD8+ T cells sorted from blood, obtained in a trial of the OX40 agonist ivuxolimab. The receptors derive from an adult with an advanced solid tumor such as melanoma, head and neck, liver or kidney cancer. The CDR3 runs from the conserved cysteine through the conserved F or W. A D gene is named only where the DNA matches it firmly. A row's size may be missing; if present it is once, few, many or a size class.

abundance	v_gene	j_gene	d_gene	CDR3nt	CDR3aa
once	TRBV19	TRBJ1-2	-	TGTGCCAGTAGACCCCTCCCGGGAGGGAACTATGGCTACACCTTC	CASRPLPGGNYGYTF
once	TRBV5-4	TRBJ2-1	-	TGTGCCAGCAGCTTAATTCTTAATCCCAATGAGCAGTTCTTC	CASSLILNPNEQFF
-	TRBV9	TRBJ2-2	-	TGTGCCAGCAGCCTAGTAAGGGGGGAGCTGTTTTTT	CASSLVRGELFF
-	TRBV13	TRBJ1-6	-	TGTGCCAGCAGTACCCAGGGGCAGCGCTCCGGGGGAAAGTCACCCCTCCACTTT	CASSTQGQRSGGKSPLHF
-	TRBV6-5	TRBJ1-3	-	TGTGCCAGCAGCTCCGACTACTCTGGAAACACCATATATTTT	CASSSDYSGNTIYF
-	TRBV5-1	TRBJ2-5	TRBD1	TGCGCCAGCAGCTTGGCAGGGGGCGGGGAGACCCAGTACTTC	CASSLAGGGETQYF
-	TRBV14	TRBJ1-1	-	TGTGCCAGCAGCCCTATTCGGGACACGAACACTGAAGCTTTCTTT	CASSPIRDTNTEAFF
once	TRBV7-6	TRBJ1-6	-	TGTGCCAGCAGCTTAGCGGCAGGAGTTAATTCACCCCTCCACTTT	CASSLAAGVNSPLHF
-	TRBV7-6	TRBJ2-7	-	TGTGCCAGCAGCTTAGGGAGTCACTCCTACGAGCAGTACTTC	CASSLGSHSYEQYF
-	TRBV6-5	TRBJ1-3	-	TGTGCCAGCAGTTTAGGAAGTTCTGGAAACACCATATATTTT	CASSLGSSGNTIYF
few	TRBV5-4	TRBJ2-5	TRBD2	TGTGCCAGCAGCTTAGGTAGCGGGGGAGAGACCCAGTACTTC	CASSLGSGGETQYF
-	TRBV2	TRBJ1-2	TRBD1	TGTGCCAGCAGCAAGGGACAGGAGATCTATGGCTACACCTTC	CASSKGQEIYGYTF
-	TRBV12-5	TRBJ2-1	TRBD2	TGTGCTAGTGGTTTGGGTCTAGCGGCGCACAATGAGCAGTTCTTC	CASGLGLAAHNEQFF
-	TRBV5-1	TRBJ1-2	-	TGCGCCAGCAGCTCTGACGGGCAAGGGGAGGGCTACACCTTC	CASSSDGQGEGYTF